This T cell receptor beta chain was sequenced in a study of CD8 T cells in Susac syndrome. It was with random hexamers that about 0.45 to 1 ug RNA was reverse transcribed. A multiplex approach, immunoSEQ multiplex PCR, amplified TCR beta CDR3 across 54 Vbeta and 13 Jbeta. TCRdb reprocessed the immunoSEQ multiplex PCR reads via MiXCR and lists one record per CDR3 protein. The profile shows 73,000 or so distinct CDR3 sequences, approximately 95% of them singletons. The CDR3 covers 15 residues. The ends lost 3 bases at V and 2 bases at J; junction bases unmatched: 5. Sequencing of TCR beta was carried out in blood CD8+ and CD4+ T cells. Through negative isolation, CD4+ and CD8+ T cells were obtained, while TEMRA cells were enriched using FACS.

The sequence derives from a human donor with multiple sclerosis. Material for sequencing was CD8+ T cells from PBMCs. This sequence joins TRBV12-3 or TRBV12-4 and TRBJ2-3, with TRBD2 matching over 7 bases. CDR3 amino acids: CASSFLAEDTDTQYF. Here the CDR3 DNA reads TGTGCCAGCAGTTTCCTAGCGGAGGACACAGATACGCAGTATTTT.